Shown below are 4 T cell receptor beta chains from a single sample sequenced in a study of blood T cells in healthy people across ages. Sample-barcoded 5' priming and a J-beta primer mix drove a second PCR of about 6 to 12 cycles. TCRdb reanalysed the 5' RACE reads using MiXCR and keeps one entry per CDR3 protein. Seen here are 700,000 to 950,000 distinct CDR3 sequences, about 42% observed once, and the top ten hold 20% to 25%. The sample was blood. Receptor source: a woman in her fifties or sixties in good health.

V is TRBV6-1 and J is TRBJ1-5; D is unresolved. There are 14 residues in the CDR3. CDR1 and CDR2 from the germline V gene are MNHNS and SASEGT. V was shortened by 0 bases and J by 5 bases, with 8 bases between the two germline ends. CDR3 loop: CASSEARVDQPQHF. The CDR3 region has the DNA TGTGCCAGCAGTGAAGCGCGGGTCGATCAGCCCCAGCATTTT.

A few counts support this clonotype. The rearrangement joins TRBV20-1 to TRBJ2-1; TRBD1 matches at 10 bases. Germline V lookup: CDR1 DFQATT, CDR2 SNEGSKA (reference sequence). This CDR3 spans 13 amino acids. Germline trimming cut 7 bases from V and 4 bases from J; bases unmatched to any gene: 4. The CDR3 DNA reads as TGCAGTGGGGACAGGGGAATTTACAATGAGCAGTTCTTC. It codes for CSGDRGIYNEQFF.

Worth noting for this clonotype: A much larger clonotype is one base distant, so this may be a read error. The genes are TRBV29-1 and TRBJ2-7; D might be TRBD1 (5 bases). Deletions cut 4 bases from V and 5 bases from J, with 12 bases between. The CDR3 extends over 12 amino acids. Germline loops: CDR1 SQVTM, CDR2 ANQGSEA. The CDR3 sequence is CSVGDGADEQYF. Here the CDR3 DNA reads TGCAGCGTTGGAGATGGGGCGGACGAGCAGTACTTC.

This clonotype was detected ten times or more. The CDR3: CASSYPTGTSRDEQFF. The CDR3 region has the DNA TGTGCCAGCAGTTACCCAACCGGGACTAGTCGTGATGAGCAGTTCTTC. This chain links TRBV6-5 with TRBJ2-1; TRBD2 matches 8 bases. The CDR3 totals 16 residues. Germline CDR1 is MNHEY and CDR2 is SVGAGI. Trimming took 2 bases from V and 8 from J; bases not matched to a gene: 11.